The 8 T cell receptor beta chains in this list originate from one sample, sequenced in a study of T cell repertoires and leukemia-associated antigens. TCRdb reprocessed the 5' RACE reads with MiXCR, giving one entry per CDR3 protein. Of some 14,000 distinct CDR3 sequences detected, approximately 42% appear once; the ten largest clones hold 7.5% to 10%. Their antigens remain unidentified. Input material: CD3+ T cells sorted from blood and cultured. The receptors derive from a female donor in good health.

This clonotype showed up just a few times. V is TRBV20-1 and J is TRBJ1-4; D perhaps matches TRBD1 (5 bases). Per germline, CDR1 DFQATT and CDR2 SNEGSKA (reference sequence). The V and J ends lost 5 bases and 3 bases respectively, with 10 bases between them. The CDR3 sequence is 13 residues long. The CDR3 DNA follows: TGCAGTGCTGGGACTTTGGCTAATGAAAAACTGTTTTTT. Translated: CSAGTLANEKLFF.

This clonotype has a count of ten or more. The chain employs TRBV20-1 and TRBJ2-3; TRBD2 matches 7 bases. Germline V CDR1 and CDR2: DFQATT, SNEGSKA (reference sequence). The CDR3 has 13 amino acids. Trimming removed 3 bases from V and 2 bases from J; junction bases left unmatched: 2. The CDR3 sequence is CSASGRPTDTQYF. In nucleotides, the CDR3 is TGCAGTGCTAGCGGGAGGCCCACAGATACGCAGTATTTT.

By proportion, this clonotype is medium-sized. The gene calls are TRBV12-3 or TRBV12-4 and TRBJ2-2, with D possibly being TRBD1 (5 bases). The V end lost 5 bases, the J end lost 6 bases, and 10 bases lay between the germline ends. The CDR3 covers 13 residues. CDR3: CASSRQGAGELFF. CDR3 coding DNA: TGTGCCAGCAGTCGTCAGGGTGCCGGGGAGCTGTTTTTT.

The chain couples TRBV6-5 to TRBJ2-7, with no clear D. Germline lookup yields CDR1 MNHEY and CDR2 SVGAGI. The CDR3 spans 14 residues. The germline V and J ends were trimmed by 0 bases and 1 base, with 7 bases remaining between them. This CDR3 is CASSYSRTSYEQYF. Written as DNA, the CDR3 is TGTGCCAGCAGTTACTCACGGACGTCCTACGAGCAGTACTTC.

J is TRBJ2-7 and V is TRBV5-1, with 10 bases that match TRBD1. The CDR3 spans 15 residues. CDR1 and CDR2 (germline): SGHRS, YFSETQ. V lost 4 bases and J lost 3; bases outside the gene matches: 7. The CDR3 reads CASSGGTGAGYEQYF. The CDR3 DNA is TGCGCCAGCAGCGGGGGGACAGGGGCAGGCTACGAGCAGTACTTC.

This sequence joins TRBV7-2 and TRBJ2-1; perhaps TRBD2 as D (5 bases). The CDR3 has 17 amino acids. Germline-derived CDR1 and CDR2 are SGHTA and FQGNSA. The V gene lost 2 bases and the J gene lost 0 bases, with 14 bases spanning the gap. CDR3: CASSLNSGWSSYNEQFF. CDR3 sequence (DNA): TGTGCCAGCAGCTTAAACAGCGGTTGGAGCTCCTACAATGAGCAGTTCTTC.

The gene calls are TRBV28 and TRBJ2-2; D assignment may be TRBD1 or TRBD2 (5 bases each). Trimming cost V 5 bases and J 5 bases, with 15 bases left between them. The germline V gene encodes CDR1 MDHEN and CDR2 SYDVKM. The CDR3 has 15 residues. The CDR3 reads CASSPIWWGTGELFF. In nucleotides, the CDR3 is TGTGCCAGCAGTCCCATTTGGTGGGGGACCGGGGAGCTGTTTTTT.

At least ten counts were recorded for this clonotype. This chain uses TRBV6-4 with TRBJ2-1; 12 positions match TRBD2. The J segment lost 9 bases and the V segment lost 0 bases, leaving 0 bases of the junction unmatched. This CDR3 has 14 amino acids. CDR1 and CDR2 from the germline V gene are MRHNA and SNTAGT. CDR3 coding DNA: TGTGCCAGCAGTGACTCGACTAGCGGGAGTGAGCAGTTCTTC. It encodes CASSDSTSGSEQFF.